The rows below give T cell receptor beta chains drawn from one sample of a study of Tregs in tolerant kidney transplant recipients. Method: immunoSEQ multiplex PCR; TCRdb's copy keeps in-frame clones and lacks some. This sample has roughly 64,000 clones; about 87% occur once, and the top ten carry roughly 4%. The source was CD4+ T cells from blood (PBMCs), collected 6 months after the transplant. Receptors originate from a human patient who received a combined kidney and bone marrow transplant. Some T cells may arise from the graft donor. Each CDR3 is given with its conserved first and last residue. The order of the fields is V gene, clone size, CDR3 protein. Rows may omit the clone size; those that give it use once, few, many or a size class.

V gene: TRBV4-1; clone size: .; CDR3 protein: CASSQLPSGRTFEQFF
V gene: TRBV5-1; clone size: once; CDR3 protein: CASSLEYSFQQTQYF
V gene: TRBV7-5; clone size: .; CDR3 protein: CVRSLYSLGGWKETQYF
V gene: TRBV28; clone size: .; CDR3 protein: CASSLNRGNQPQHF
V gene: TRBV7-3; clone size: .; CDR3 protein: CASSLVGQGGGYTF
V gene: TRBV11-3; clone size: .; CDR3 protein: CASSHSGSSYNEQFF
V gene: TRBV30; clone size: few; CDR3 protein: CAWGGGGPAVDTQYF
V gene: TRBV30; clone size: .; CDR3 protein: CAWSVKGRDTDTQYF
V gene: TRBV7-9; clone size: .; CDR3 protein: CASSLGQLNSPLHF
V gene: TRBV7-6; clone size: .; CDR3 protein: CASSPRTSGYPYEQYF
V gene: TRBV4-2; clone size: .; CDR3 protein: CASSQEIAGADTQYF
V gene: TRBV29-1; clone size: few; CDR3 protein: CSVELVRAGGEQFF
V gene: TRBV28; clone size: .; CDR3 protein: CASRPGQGSQPQHF
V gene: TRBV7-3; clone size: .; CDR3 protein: CASSLNNAGAETQYF
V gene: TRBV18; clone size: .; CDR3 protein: CASSPGNTEAFF
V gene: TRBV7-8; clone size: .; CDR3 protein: CASSPGGDTEAFF
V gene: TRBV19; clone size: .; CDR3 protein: CASSIGKGGETQYF
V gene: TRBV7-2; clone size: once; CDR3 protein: CASSQRQGNQPQHF
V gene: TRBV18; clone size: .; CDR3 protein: CASSPDRGVRDEQFF
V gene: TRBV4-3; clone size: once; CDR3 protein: CASSRTWGENSYEQYF
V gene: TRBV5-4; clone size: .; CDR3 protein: CASSETGNYGYTF
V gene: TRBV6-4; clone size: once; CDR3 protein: CASSERVGLLGYTF
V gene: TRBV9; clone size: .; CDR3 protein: CASSSREGAYNSLLHF
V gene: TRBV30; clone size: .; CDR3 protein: CAWRTRTGENYEQYF
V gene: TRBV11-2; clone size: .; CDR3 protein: CASSSLPAQTQYF
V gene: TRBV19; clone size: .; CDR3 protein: CASSFRSGGYTF
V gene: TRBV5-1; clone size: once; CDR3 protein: CASSQGSSGANVLTF
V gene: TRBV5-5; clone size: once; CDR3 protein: CASSSAGHTEAFF
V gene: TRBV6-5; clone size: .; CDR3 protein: CASTKGQMNTEAFF
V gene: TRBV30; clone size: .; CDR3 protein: CAWSRDSSNQPQHF
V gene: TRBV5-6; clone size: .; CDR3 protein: CASSSSLDRGIIHEQYF
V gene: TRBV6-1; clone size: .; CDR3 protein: CASRTGQGFFEQYF
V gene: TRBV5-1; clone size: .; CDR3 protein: CASSSTTGNTGELFF
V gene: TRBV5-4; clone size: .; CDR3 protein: CASSLVASYSDTQYF
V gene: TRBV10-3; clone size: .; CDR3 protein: CAIRGEWGTEAFF
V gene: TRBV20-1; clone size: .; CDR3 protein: CSASDRYEQYF
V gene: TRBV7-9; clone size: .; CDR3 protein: CASSLAGTGGNIQYF
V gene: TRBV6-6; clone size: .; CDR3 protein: CASSYGGLAKNIQYF
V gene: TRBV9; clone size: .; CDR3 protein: CASSVIESHNNEQFF
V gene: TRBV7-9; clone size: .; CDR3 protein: CASSLVGAETQYF
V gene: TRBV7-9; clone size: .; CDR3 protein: CASSLGTGLNSPLHF
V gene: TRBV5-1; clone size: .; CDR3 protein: CASSQGTSGLGDTQYF
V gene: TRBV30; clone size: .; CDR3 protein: CAWAGSGGNEQFF
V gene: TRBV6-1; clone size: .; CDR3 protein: CAAGGYRTSFAQYF
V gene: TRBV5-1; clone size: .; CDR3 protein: CASSLGGVADTQYF
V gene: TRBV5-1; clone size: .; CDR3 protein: CASSLRGSYNEQFF
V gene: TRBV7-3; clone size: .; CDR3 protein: CASSYERGGADTQYF
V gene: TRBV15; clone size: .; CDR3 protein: CATSRDPQANNYGYTF
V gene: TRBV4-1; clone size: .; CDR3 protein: CASSHHRTGLGGTQYF
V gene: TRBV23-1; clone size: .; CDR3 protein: CASSQSSTRGLLGSYEQYF
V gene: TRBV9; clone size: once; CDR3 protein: CASSVVRGTGGTETQYF
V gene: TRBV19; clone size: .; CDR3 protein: CASLGTDGSPLHF
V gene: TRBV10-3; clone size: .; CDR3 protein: CAISESARGETQYF